This T cell receptor beta chain was observed in a study of blood T cell repertoires in COVID-19. Study-level information: Some COVID-19 samples were acute and others convalescent; all came from the United States, Italy and Spain.

Data came from immunoSEQ multiplex PCR; TCRdb stores just in-frame clones and leaves some out. Counted here are roughly 46,000 clones, 88% occurring once; the ten biggest clones make up roughly 13%. In this sample, this clone turned up once. Sequencing was performed on peripheral blood. The receptor comes from a human donor with active COVID-19. The donor label of this sample is uncertain.

CDR3 coding DNA: TGTGCCACCAGCAGAGATAATGCAGCGCGGACCGGGGAGCTGTTTTTT. Protein product: CATSRDNAARTGELFF. V is TRBV15 and J is TRBJ2-2; D remains unclear. Trimming pared 0 bases from V and 5 bases from J, leaving 13 bases between. The CDR3 has 16 amino acids. Germline CDR1 reads LNHNV; CDR2 reads YYDKDF (reference sequence).